The sequence of this TCR beta chain was determined in a study of blood T cell repertoires in COVID-19. The assay was immunoSEQ multiplex PCR, and TCRdb's table has in-frame clones only and misses some. The sample comprises about 190,000 clones, 86% of which are singletons, and roughly 24% rests with the top ten. Trimming took off 6 bases at V and 6 bases at J, with 8 bases between the two ends. CDR3 length equals 11 residues. This TCR came from a woman aged 40 to 50 in a cohort exposed to, infected with or recovered from COVID-19 (not recorded which). The sample taken for sequencing was PBMCs or T cells enriched from blood (not recorded which). V and J are TRBV12-3 or TRBV12-4 and TRBJ2-5; no clear D gene. CDR3 loop: CASRTTKTQYF. The CDR3 bases are TGTGCCAGCAGAACAACAAAGACCCAGTACTTC.